Presented here are 14 T cell receptor beta chains from one specimen sequenced in a study of blood T cell repertoires in COVID-19. Method: immunoSEQ multiplex PCR; TCRdb's copy keeps in-frame clones and lacks some. The sample yields about 200,000 clones, around nine tenths seen once. The sample taken for sequencing was peripheral blood. These receptors all come from a man aged 50 or older with COVID-19, enrolled during active disease.

Written as DNA, the CDR3 is TGTGCCAGCAGCCAGGCCGCCAGCTCCTACAATGAGCAGTTCTTC. Its translation is CASSQAASSYNEQFF. This rearrangement joins TRBV11-3 to TRBJ2-1, with D unresolved. Germline V lookup: CDR1 SGHNT, CDR2 YENEEA. The CDR3 covers 15 residues. With 5 bases removed from V and 0 bases from J, the gap between germline ends came to 11 bases.

The J gene is TRBJ2-2, the V gene TRBV9, with 8 bases fitting TRBD2. Germline trimming cut 2 bases from V and 4 bases from J; bases unmatched to any gene: 13. CDR1 and CDR2 (germline): SGDLS, YYNGEE. CDR3 length equals 18 residues. The CDR3 loop reads CASSVDTSGLIFTGELFF. In DNA form, the CDR3 reads TGTGCCAGCAGCGTGGATACTAGCGGACTCATTTTCACCGGGGAGCTGTTTTTT.

The chain joins TRBV7-2 to TRBJ1-4, with D unclear. There are 16 residues in the CDR3. Trimming stripped 5 bases from V and 5 bases from J, with 18 bases between. CDR1 is SGHTA, CDR2 FQGNSA, per germline. The CDR3 here is CASSPASGLPNEKLFF. CDR3 in DNA: TGTGCCAGCAGCCCCGCCTCGGGTCTCCCCAATGAAAAACTGTTTTTT.

The V and J genes are TRBV29-1 and TRBJ2-7; 10 bases line up with TRBD1. Germline V gene sequence: CDR1 SQVTM, CDR2 ANQGSEA. CDR3 length: 13 residues. J lost 0 bases, V lost 6 bases, and 2 bases had no gene match. In DNA form, the CDR3 reads TGCAGCGTCCGGACAGGGGGCTCCTACGAGCAGTACTTC. Translating gives CSVRTGGSYEQYF.

This chain connects TRBV3-1 (or the pseudogene TRBV3-2) to TRBJ2-7; 7 nucleotides line up with TRBD2. CDR3 size: 13 residues. Trimming cost V 2 bases and J 2 bases; bases outside gene matches: 0. Germline lookup yields CDR1 LGHDT and CDR2 YNNKEL (reference sequence). The CDR3: CASSQRGAYEQYF. The DNA of the CDR3 is TGTGCCAGCAGCCAACGGGGGGCCTACGAGCAGTACTTC.

The rearrangement uses TRBV27 and TRBJ1-5; 8 bases are shared with TRBD1. The V gene's germline CDR1 is MNHEY and CDR2 SMNVEV (reference sequence). CDR3 length equals 14 residues. The junction had 5 bases not matched to a gene; V was cut back by 6 bases and J by 4 bases. This CDR3 is CASSLDRGNQPQHF. The CDR3 bases are TGTGCCAGCAGCCTTGACAGGGGTAATCAGCCCCAGCATTTT.

The V gene is TRBV7-5, the J gene TRBJ2-2; the tabulated D call, TRBD2, remains unverified against the DNA. TRBV7-5 is recorded as a pseudogene. CDR3 length: 14 residues. The CDR3 loop reads CVRIPFANTGELFF. In DNA form, the CDR3 reads TGTGTCAGAATCCCTTTCGCGAACACCGGGGAGCTGTTTTTT.

V usage is TRBV6-5 and J usage is TRBJ1-5; 8 nucleotides match TRBD1. After removal of 7 bases from V and 5 bases from J, the junction contained 7 bases not matched to a gene. Germline lookup yields CDR1 MNHEY and CDR2 SVGAGI. This CDR3 is built from 14 residues. The CDR3 sequence: CASTDREKYQPQHF. CDR3 nucleotide sequence: TGTGCCAGCACGGACAGGGAAAAATATCAGCCCCAGCATTTT.

This clone has just a few counts. The V and J genes are TRBV5-6 and TRBJ1-3; 9 bases match TRBD1. The V gene's germline CDR1 is SGHDT and CDR2 YYEEEE. This CDR3 spans 16 amino acids. The V and J ends lost 3 bases and 3 bases, in that order; junction bases with no gene match: 7. Here the CDR3 reads CASSSSDRGVGNTIYF. The DNA of the CDR3 is TGTGCCAGCAGCTCCTCGGACAGGGGTGTTGGAAACACCATATATTTT.

Here the CDR3 DNA reads TGTGCCAGCAGCGGAAGCGGTGGGGGCTACACCTTC. Encoded protein: CASSGSGGGYTF. The rearrangement links TRBV9 to TRBJ1-2; D is unclear. The CDR3 covers 12 residues. Per the germline V gene, CDR1 is SGDLS and CDR2 is YYNGEE. V was shortened by 3 bases and J by 8 bases, with 11 bases between the two germline ends.

The chain employs TRBV4-2 and TRBJ2-3; 16 positions agree with TRBD2. The V gene's germline CDR1 is LGHNA and CDR2 YNFKEQ. The ends lost 2 bases at V and 0 bases at J; junction bases unmatched: 8. The CDR3 runs 20 residues. CDR3 region: CASSQTGLAGGPPSTDTQYF. The CDR3 nucleotides read TGTGCCAGCAGCCAAACGGGACTAGCGGGGGGGCCACCAAGCACAGATACGCAGTATTTT.

The chain carries TRBV30 and TRBJ1-4; TRBD1 aligns across 7 bases. CDR1 GTSNPN and CDR2 SVGIG come from the germline V gene (reference sequence). The CDR3 consists of 14 residues. V shed 2 bases and J 5 bases; nucleotides not matched to a gene: 5. The CDR3 loop is CAWSSGTANEKLFF. CDR3 nucleotide sequence: TGTGCCTGGAGTTCCGGGACAGCAAATGAAAAACTGTTTTTT.

V and J are TRBV6-2 or TRBV6-3 and TRBJ2-3; 11 bases agree with TRBD2. With V trimmed by 5 bases and J by 1 base, 5 bases remained unmatched. The CDR3 is made up of 16 amino acids. Per germline, CDR1 MNHEY and CDR2 SVGEGT. CDR3 region: CASSTGTSGRTDTQYF. The CDR3 nucleotides are TGTGCCAGCAGTACCGGGACTAGCGGACGCACAGATACGCAGTATTTT.

The rearrangement links TRBV7-9 to TRBJ2-3; 7 nucleotides agree with TRBD1. The CDR3 extends over 16 amino acids. The germline CDR1 and CDR2 sequences are SEHNR and FQNEAQ (reference sequence). V shed 7 bases and J 2 bases; nucleotides not matched to a gene: 12. For the CDR3, the DNA is TGTGCCAGCACCCGAGGAACAGGGGAATCCACAGATACGCAGTATTTT. It yields the protein CASTRGTGESTDTQYF.